This T cell receptor beta chain was profiled in a study of blood T cells in healthy people across ages. The CDR3 totals 13 residues. V lost 6 bases, J lost 4 bases, and 7 bases stayed unmatched. Germline V gives CDR1 DFQATT, CDR2 SNEGSKA (reference sequence). A J-beta primer mix and a sample-barcoded 5' primer were used in a second PCR of about 7 to 12 cycles. Every sample produced at least 2.5 million CDR3-containing paired-end reads. Using its own MiXCR run on the 5' RACE reads, TCRdb lists one record per CDR3 protein. This sample has under 1,100,000 distinct CDR3 sequences, with roughly 24% found just once. The sample was also linked to a second study, of T cells of mothers and their children.

The origin of this receptor is a girl aged 2-9 years in good health. The J gene is TRBJ2-3, the V gene TRBV20-1; 7 bases line up with TRBD2. Sequencing was performed on blood. The CDR3 nucleotides are TGCAGTGCCGAGACTAGCATCGCAGATACGCAGTATTTT. Residues: CSAETSIADTQYF.